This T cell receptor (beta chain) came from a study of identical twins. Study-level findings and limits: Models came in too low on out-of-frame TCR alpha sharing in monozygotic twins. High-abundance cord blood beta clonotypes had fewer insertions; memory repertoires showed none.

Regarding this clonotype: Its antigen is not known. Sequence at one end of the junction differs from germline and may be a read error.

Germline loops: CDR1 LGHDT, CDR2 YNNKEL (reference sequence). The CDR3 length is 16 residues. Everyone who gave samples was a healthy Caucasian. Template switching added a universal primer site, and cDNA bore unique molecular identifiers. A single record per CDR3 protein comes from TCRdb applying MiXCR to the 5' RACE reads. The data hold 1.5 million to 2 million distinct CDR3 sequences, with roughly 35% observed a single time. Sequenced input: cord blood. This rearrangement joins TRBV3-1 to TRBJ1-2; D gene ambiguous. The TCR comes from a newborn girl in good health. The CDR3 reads CACSPRRQLTNYGYTF. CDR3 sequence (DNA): TGTGCCTGCAGCCCCCGGCGGCAGCTGACTAACTATGGCTACACCTTC.